The 28 T cell receptor beta chains listed next were all sequenced from one sample in a study of Ad26.COV2.S vaccination and SARS-CoV-2 variants listed by TCRdb under 2021. The protocol used for the library was the immunoSEQ multiplex PCR assay. This immuneACCESS table, as held by TCRdb, lists in-frame sequences with V and J called but not all clones. Of the missing ones, under half trace to an unresolved V gene in checked studies; the others have no known cause. Recorded for this sample are about 410,000 clones; less than 90% of them occurred a single time. More than 3% of the sample is taken by the ten largest. Interpreted using the paper, the treatment or condition label stands for: roughly 20 received Ad26.COV2.S at low or high dose, single or two shots; roughly five received placebo; per-sample allocation not given. For vaccine and placebo recipients, repertoires were sequenced using samples collected on day 63 after the first injection.

The sequenced sample was peripheral blood, obtained in a trial of Ad26.COV2.S vaccine versus placebo. The receptor source for this set is a person aged 18 to 65 who received the Ad26.COV2.S COVID-19 vaccine or a placebo.

CDR3 amino acids: CASSSGLRAYEQYF. The DNA of the CDR3 is TGTGCCAGCAGTTCCGGACTACGAGCCTACGAGCAGTACTTC. The chain joins TRBV27 to TRBJ2-7; a possible D gene is TRBD2 (6 bases). The CDR3 is 14 amino acids. The germline V gene has CDR1 MNHEY and CDR2 SMNVEV (reference sequence). Trimming took 4 bases from V and 2 from J, leaving 12 bases between them.

The chain recombines TRBV6-5 with TRBJ2-5; no definite D call. Trimming shortened V by 5 bases and J by 4 bases, and 11 bases separated the two germline ends. CDR3 length: 13 amino acids. CDR1 and CDR2 (germline): MNHEY, SVGAGI. CDR3 residues: CASSRRPRETQYF. The CDR3 nucleotides are TGTGCCAGCAGTCGGCGACCCAGAGAGACCCAGTACTTC.

The chain employs TRBV19 and TRBJ1-2, with no clear D. The CDR3 contains 13 residues. Trimming took off 4 bases at V and 2 bases at J, with 8 bases between the two ends. Germline loops: CDR1 LNHDA, CDR2 SQIVND (reference sequence). CDR3 nucleotide sequence: TGTGCCAGTAGTACAGGACCCAACTATGGCTACACCTTC. Protein product: CASSTGPNYGYTF.

The chain joins TRBV13 to TRBJ2-5; TRBD1 or TRBD2 may be the D gene (5 bases each). The CDR3 consists of 17 residues. Germline V gives CDR1 PRHDT, CDR2 FYEKMQ (reference sequence). Trimming cost V 5 bases and J 4 bases, with 23 bases left between them. CDR3 loop: CASSLEGAAPAGETQYF. The CDR3 coding sequence is TGTGCCAGCAGCCTAGAAGGGGCAGCCCCTGCGGGAGAGACCCAGTACTTC.

The chain has TRBV6-5 and TRBJ1-1; TRBD1 might be the D (6 bases). Germline lookup yields CDR1 MNHEY and CDR2 SVGAGI. V dropped 2 bases and J dropped 8 bases, with 12 bases sitting between them. The CDR3 covers 13 residues. The CDR3 bases are TGTGCCAGCAGTTACACTACAGGGAACGAAGCTTTCTTT. It specifies CASSYTTGNEAFF.

The count of this clone is one. This rearrangement joins TRBV18 to TRBJ1-1; D ambiguous. The CDR3 totals 15 residues. V lost 3 bases, J lost 1 base, and 12 bases lay in between. Looked up from germline, CDR1 is KGHSH and CDR2 is LQKENI. The CDR3 bases are TGTGCCAGCTCACCCCCCGTGGGAGAGAACACTGAAGCTTTCTTT. Amino acid sequence: CASSPPVGENTEAFF.

This rearrangement joins TRBV27 to TRBJ2-1; 8 bases agree with TRBD1. Germline CDR1 and CDR2: MNHEY and SMNVEV (reference sequence). The J segment lost 6 bases and the V segment lost 6 bases, leaving 4 bases of the junction unmatched. The CDR3 length is 13 residues. CDR3 region: CASSPDRGNEQFF. The CDR3 DNA is TGTGCCAGCAGCCCCGACAGGGGCAATGAGCAGTTCTTC.

V and J are TRBV7-8 and TRBJ1-1; D may be TRBD1 (5 bases). In germline, CDR1 is SGHVS, CDR2 FQNEAQ. The V end was cut by 1 base, the J end by 4 bases, with 7 bases between. The CDR3 runs to 13 residues. CDR3 sequence (DNA): TGTGCCAGCAGCTTAGTCAGGGCCACTGAAGCTTTCTTT. Translation: CASSLVRATEAFF.

The J gene is TRBJ1-5, the V gene TRBV7-6; the match to TRBD1 covers 7 bases. This CDR3 has 15 residues. Germline CDR1 SGHVS, CDR2 FNYEAQ. V gave up 5 bases and J gave up 0 bases; unmatched junction bases: 4. CDR3 sequence reads: CASSPGTDSNQPQHF. As DNA, the CDR3 is TGTGCCAGCAGCCCCGGGACAGATAGCAATCAGCCCCAGCATTTT.

The chain couples TRBV4-3 to TRBJ1-1; possibly TRBD1 for D (6 bases). The CDR3 has 17 residues. The V gene's germline CDR1 is LGHNA and CDR2 YSLEER. V was trimmed by 0 bases and J by 1 base, leaving 15 bases between them. The DNA of the CDR3 is TGCGCCAGCAGCCAAGACGCGTACAGGGTTTCGAACACTGAAGCTTTCTTT. Protein: CASSQDAYRVSNTEAFF.

The chain uses TRBV2 and TRBJ2-7; 8 bases are shared with TRBD2. V lost 7 bases and J lost 2; bases outside the gene matches: 7. CDR3 length: 14 residues. The germline CDR1 and CDR2 sequences are SNHLY and FYNNEI. DNA for the CDR3: TGTGCCAGCACCCGGACTAGCCGAACCTACGAGCAGTACTTC. Its protein product is CASTRTSRTYEQYF.

The chain employs TRBV7-9 and TRBJ1-3; the D is unclear. CDR3 size: 14 residues. CDR1 and CDR2 (germline): SEHNR, FQNEAQ (reference sequence). The V end was cut by 1 base, the J end by 5 bases, with 9 bases between. CDR3 nucleotide sequence: TGTGCCAGCAGCTTAGTGTTCGGGAGAAACACCATATATTTT. Protein product: CASSLVFGRNTIYF.

The CDR3 region has the DNA TGTGCCAGCAGCCCCGAGAAGGGGCCCTACGAGCAGTACTTC. Protein: CASSPEKGPYEQYF. J is TRBJ2-7 and V is TRBV6-5; TRBD1 might be the D (5 bases). Germline values: CDR1 MNHEY, CDR2 SVGAGI. This CDR3 is 14 amino acids long. V lost 6 bases to trimming and J lost 2 bases, with 14 bases between them.

The V call is TRBV5-1, the J call TRBJ1-1, with 8 nucleotides matching TRBD1. The CDR3 contains 14 residues. J lost 4 bases, V lost 1 base, and 3 bases had no gene match. Per germline, CDR1 SGHRS and CDR2 YFSETQ. The chain's CDR3 is CASSLSQGATEAFF. DNA for the CDR3: TGCGCCAGCAGCTTGTCCCAGGGGGCCACTGAAGCTTTCTTT. Using reference TRBV5-1 and TRBJ1-1 for the parts outside the CDR3, the full variable domain is KAGVTQTPRYLIKTRGQQVTLSCSPISGHRSVSWYQQTPGQGLQFLFEYFSETQRNKGNFPGRFSGRQFSNSRSEMNVSTLELGDSALYLCASSLSQGATEAFFGQGTRLTVV.

CDR3 amino acids: CASSDVVSNYGYTF. The CDR3 bases are TGTGCCAGCAGCGATGTGGTCTCTAACTATGGCTACACCTTC. This sequence joins TRBV3-1 (or the pseudogene TRBV3-2) and TRBJ1-2; D is unresolved. Trimming left V 5 bases short and J 0 bases short, with 10 bases between. Germline assignment: CDR1 LGHDT and CDR2 YNNKEL (reference sequence). The CDR3 has 14 amino acids.

CDR3 sequence: CASSRTGTGHNQPQHF. Written as DNA, the CDR3 is TGTGCCAGCAGCCGCACCGGGACAGGGCACAATCAGCCCCAGCATTTT. The chain recombines TRBV3-1 (or the pseudogene TRBV3-2) with TRBJ1-5, with TRBD1 matching 9 bases. There are 16 residues in the CDR3. Germline CDR1 and CDR2: LGHDT and YNNKEL (reference sequence). The junction had 7 bases not matched to a gene; V was cut back by 4 bases and J by 3 bases.

V and J are TRBV5-4 and TRBJ1-2, with 7 bases fitting TRBD1. Germline CDR1 SGHNT, CDR2 YYREEE (reference sequence). This CDR3 comprises 14 residues. The V segment lost 3 bases and the J segment 5 bases; nucleotides outside the gene matches: 7. CDR3 nucleotide sequence: TGTGCCAGCAGCTGGGACAGAACAGGTTATGGCTACACCTTC. Translating it yields CASSWDRTGYGYTF. The full variable domain, rest sourced from reference TRBV5-4 and TRBJ1-2, is ETGVTQSPTHLIKTRGQQVTLRCSSQSGHNTVSWYQQALGQGPQFIFQYYREEENGRGNFPPRFSGLQFPNYSSELNVNALELDDSALYLCASSWDRTGYGYTFGSGTRLTVV.

The chain couples TRBV29-1 to TRBJ2-7; possible D gene TRBD2, 6 bases. The CDR3 spans 14 residues. V shed 1 base and J shed 1 base, with 11 bases lying between them. Germline CDR1 and CDR2: SQVTM and ANQGSEA. CDR3 in DNA: TGCAGCGTTGAAGGCTGGGGGGTATCCTACGAGCAGTACTTC. Its translation is CSVEGWGVSYEQYF.

In this sample, this clone turned up once. The genes are TRBV27 and TRBJ2-4, with TRBD1 identical over 10 bases. Losses at the gene ends were 6 bases for V and 13 bases for J; bases not matched to a gene: 6. Germline V gene data show CDR1 as MNHEY and CDR2 as SMNVEV (reference sequence). This CDR3 contains 12 residues. The CDR3, as DNA: TGTGCCAGCAGGAGGACAGGGGGTACACAGTACTTC. It yields the protein CASRRTGGTQYF.

This chain joins TRBV7-2 and TRBJ1-4, with D hard to call. Trimming stripped 3 bases from V and 5 bases from J, with 10 bases between. This CDR3 has 14 residues. The germline V gene encodes CDR1 SGHTA and CDR2 FQGNSA. The CDR3 here is CASSFFHTNEKLFF. CDR3 nucleotides: TGTGCCAGCAGCTTCTTTCATACAAATGAAAAACTGTTTTTT.

The rearrangement uses TRBV12-3 or TRBV12-4 and TRBJ2-1; either TRBD1 or TRBD2 may supply D (5 bases each). Trimming cost V 8 bases and J 4 bases, with 12 bases left between them. The CDR3 extends over 13 amino acids. The CDR3 nucleotides are TGTGCCAGCGGGACCCACTTATACAATGAGCAGTTCTTC. As protein: CASGTHLYNEQFF.

The rearrangement uses TRBV5-1 and TRBJ1-3, with D maybe TRBD1 (6 bases). CDR3 length: 16 amino acids. Germline CDR1 is SGHRS and CDR2 is YFSETQ. V was shortened by 4 bases and J by 2 bases, with 16 bases between the two germline ends. CDR3 nucleotides: TGCGCCAGCAGCCCGTGGACAGCGCAGCCTGGAAACACCATATATTTT. As protein: CASSPWTAQPGNTIYF.

This chain connects TRBV4-1 to TRBJ1-2; no reliable D call. The CDR3 extends over 13 amino acids. Trimming left V 2 bases short and J 7 bases short, with 11 bases between. CDR1 and CDR2 from the germline V gene are MGHRA and YSYEKL. The DNA for the CDR3 is TGCGCCAGCAGCCAATCCCCGGTTGGTGGCTACACCTTC. This encodes CASSQSPVGGYTF.

The chain recombines TRBV5-4 with TRBJ2-1, with D unresolved. Trimming stripped 3 bases from V and 6 bases from J, with 7 bases between. Germline loops: CDR1 SGHNT, CDR2 YYREEE (reference sequence). The CDR3 covers 12 residues. The CDR3 region has the DNA TGTGCCAGCAGCTCCAGGATCAATGAGCAGTTCTTC. It encodes CASSSRINEQFF.

V usage is TRBV11-2 and J usage is TRBJ1-4; 10 positions agree with TRBD1. The CDR3 covers 15 residues. V was pared by 3 bases and J by 6 bases, with 4 bases of the junction left unmatched. Germline V CDR1 and CDR2: SGHAT, FQNNGV. The CDR3 nucleotides are TGTGCCAGCAGCTTTCGTGGGACAGGGGATGAAAAACTGTTTTTT. Its protein is CASSFRGTGDEKLFF.

The CDR3 is CASSYGGPYEQYF. The CDR3, as DNA: TGTGCCAGCAGTTACGGGGGCCCCTACGAGCAGTACTTC. The V gene is TRBV6-2 or TRBV6-3, the J gene TRBJ2-7; TRBD1 is a possible D gene (6 bases). V was shortened by 2 bases and J by 2 bases, with 7 bases between the two germline ends. Germline assignment: CDR1 MNHEY and CDR2 SVGEGT. The CDR3 runs 13 residues.

This rearrangement joins TRBV6-1 to TRBJ2-1, with 9 bases aligning to TRBD1. The germline CDR1 and CDR2 sequences are MNHNS and SASEGT. The junction had 5 bases not matched to a gene; V was cut back by 1 base and J by 7 bases. The CDR3 has 15 residues. For the CDR3, the DNA is TGTGCCAGCAGTGAAGACAGGGGGCGTAAGAATGAGCAGTTCTTC. Amino acids: CASSEDRGRKNEQFF.

This chain uses TRBV10-1 with TRBJ2-2, with 8 nucleotides matching TRBD1. After removal of 5 bases from V and 1 base from J, the junction contained 0 bases not matched to a gene. Germline V gene lookup returns CDR1 WNHNN and CDR2 SYGVQD (reference sequence). The CDR3 is made up of 14 amino acids. CDR3: CASSTGGNTGELFF. DNA for the CDR3: TGCGCCAGCAGTACAGGGGGGAACACCGGGGAGCTGTTTTTT.